A selection of T cell receptor beta chains follows, all from one sample in a study of T cells in Graves' hyperthyroidism and ophthalmopathy. TCRdb fed the multiplex PCR reads into MiXCR, producing one record per CDR3 protein. The data contain around 240,000 distinct CDR3 sequences, about a sixth of them seen just once; the ten biggest clones take up under 35%. Sample: blood. All receptors derive from a young woman with Graves' ophthalmopathy. Each CDR3 is given with its conserved first and last residue. The D gene is left open where the match is weak. Clone size is not always given. Where it is, it says once, few, many or a class for expanded clones.

V gene	D gene	clone size	J gene	CDR3 DNA	CDR3 protein
TRBV28	TRBD1	.	TRBJ2-1	TGTGCCAGCAGTTCCCCCGGGACAGGGGGCACGGGTGAGCAGTTCTTC	CASSSPGTGGTGEQFF
TRBV7-9	TRBD2	many	TRBJ2-5	TGTGCCAGCAGCCCCCGGACTTTTTTAGCGGGAGAAGAGACCCAGTACTTC	CASSPRTFLAGEETQYF
TRBV2	.	many	TRBJ1-1	TGTGCCAGCCCGACTGGGATGAACACTGAAGCTTTCTTT	CASPTGMNTEAFF
TRBV7-2	.	many	TRBJ2-2	TGTGCCAGCAGCTTAGTTGGTAGGCTGAACACCGGGGAGCTGTTTTTT	CASSLVGRLNTGELFF
TRBV2	TRBD2	many	TRBJ2-1	TGTGCCAGCAGTGAGGCAGTAGCGGGAGGTAATGAGCAGTTCTTC	CASSEAVAGGNEQFF
TRBV5-1	TRBD1	.	TRBJ1-2	TGCGCCAGCAGCTTGGAAGGGGGCGCGGCGCATGGCTACACCTTC	CASSLEGGAAHGYTF
TRBV11-2	.	many	TRBJ1-4	TGTGCCAGCAGCTTACAGAATACTAATGAAAAACTGTTTTTT	CASSLQNTNEKLFF
TRBV6-1	.	many	TRBJ1-1	TGTGCCAGCAATCCCGACGCGGGATATACTGAAGCTTTCTTT	CASNPDAGYTEAFF
TRBV29-1	.	many	TRBJ1-1	TGCAGCGTTGATAGAGCTTTAGACGCTTTCTTT	CSVDRALDAFF
TRBV11-2	.	many	TRBJ2-6	TGTGCCAGCAGCCACCCGGACAGCTCTGGGGCCAACGTCCTGACTTTC	CASSHPDSSGANVLTF
TRBV28	.	many	TRBJ2-1	TGTGCCAGCAGCCAAACCGGGGTATCCTACAATGAGCAGTTCTTC	CASSQTGVSYNEQFF
TRBV30	TRBD1	many	TRBJ1-5	TGTGCCTGGAGTATTACTCCCCCGGGACAGCTTAGCAATCAGCCCCAGCATTTT	CAWSITPPGQLSNQPQHF
TRBV5-1	.	many	TRBJ1-1	TGCGCCAGCAGCTTGGAGGGGGGACGAAGGGAAACTGAAGCTTTCTTT	CASSLEGGRRETEAFF
TRBV20-1	.	.	TRBJ2-3	TGCAGTGCTAGAGGGGGCGGGCCCGACACAGATACGCAGTATTTT	CSARGGGPDTDTQYF
TRBV11-1	TRBD2	many	TRBJ2-7	TGTGCCAGCAGCTCACGGGGCCGAGCGGGGGCCCCGGGTGGAGAGCAGTACTTC	CASSSRGRAGAPGGEQYF
TRBV6-4	.	many	TRBJ1-5	TGTGCCAGCAGTCCGGACCCCAGAGGCAATCAGCCCCAGCATTTT	CASSPDPRGNQPQHF
TRBV7-9	.	many	TRBJ1-4	TGTGCCAGCAGCCCCTCCGGGAACACTAATGAAAAACTGTTTTTT	CASSPSGNTNEKLFF
TRBV30	TRBD1	.	TRBJ1-1	TGTGCCTGGAGTGCGGAGGGGGCCGGGAACACTGAAGCTTTCTTT	CAWSAEGAGNTEAFF
TRBV27	.	many	TRBJ1-2	TGTGCCAGCAGTTTACGGGCCAAGGGGAGGCATGGCTACACCTTC	CASSLRAKGRHGYTF
TRBV24-1	.	many	TRBJ1-2	TGTGCCACCAGTGACCAGACAGGCCCGAGAAACTATGGCTACACCTTC	CATSDQTGPRNYGYTF
TRBV6-2/TRBV6-3	.	many	TRBJ2-5	TGTGCCAGCAGTTACTCCGCGAGGGGAGAAGAGACCCAGTACTTC	CASSYSARGEETQYF
TRBV9	.	many	TRBJ2-7	TGTGCCAGCAGCGTAGAACAGGGATACGAGCAGTACTTC	CASSVEQGYEQYF
TRBV28	TRBD1	many	TRBJ1-4	TGTGCCAGCAGTTTACCGCTTACAGGGGGCGGTGAAAAACTGTTTTTT	CASSLPLTGGGEKLFF
TRBV28	.	.	TRBJ1-2	TGTGCCAGCAGTCCCCTTGAGCGGTCCATGGATCGAACCTTCTATGGCTACACCTTC	CASSPLERSMDRTFYGYTF
TRBV3-1	TRBD1	many	TRBJ2-3	TGTGCCAGCAGCTATACGGGACAGGGTTTGAATACGCAGTATTTT	CASSYTGQGLNTQYF
TRBV14	TRBD1	many	TRBJ1-2	TGTGCCAGCAGCCAACGGGACAGGGACGGCTACACCTTC	CASSQRDRDGYTF
TRBV7-3	TRBD2	.	TRBJ2-3	TGTGCCAGCAGCTGGGGGACTAGCGGGGGAACAGATACGCAGTATTTT	CASSWGTSGGTDTQYF
TRBV30	.	few	TRBJ2-2	TGTGCCTGGAGTGCCCCCACAAACACCGGGGAGCTGTTTTTT	CAWSAPTNTGELFF
TRBV2	.	many	TRBJ2-7	TGTGCCAGCTACAGGGAGCCCGAGCAGTACTTC	CASYREPEQYF
TRBV6-1	.	many	TRBJ2-7	TGTGCCACCTTGGACAGCCGCTCCTACGAGCAGTACTTC	CATLDSRSYEQYF
TRBV7-2	.	many	TRBJ2-3	TGTGCCAGCAGCTTATTTGCAGATACGCAGTATTTT	CASSLFADTQYF
TRBV20-1	.	many	TRBJ2-7	TGCAGTGCCAGATCGGGACTCAACTACGAGCAGTACTTC	CSARSGLNYEQYF
TRBV11-2	.	many	TRBJ1-1	TGTGCCAGCAGCCCCGACAGGTTGAACACTGAAGCTTTCTTT	CASSPDRLNTEAFF
TRBV20-1	TRBD2	many	TRBJ2-3	TGCAGTGCTTCCCTAGCGGGAGCGACAGATACGCAGTATTTT	CSASLAGATDTQYF
TRBV7-6	.	many	TRBJ1-1	TGTGCCAGCAGCTTAGAGCAGGCTTCGGGCACTGAAGCTTTCTTT	CASSLEQASGTEAFF
TRBV7-2	TRBD2	many	TRBJ2-1	TGTGCCAGCAGCTCTAGCGGGACCGCCTACAATGAGCAGTTCTTC	CASSSSGTAYNEQFF
TRBV20-1	.	many	TRBJ1-1	TGCAGTGCTAGCACGGGACTTAGAGGCGCTGAAGCTTTCTTT	CSASTGLRGAEAFF
TRBV27	.	many	TRBJ2-1	TGTGCCAGCAGCCGCTGGGCTGGACTTTACAATGAGCAGTTCTTC	CASSRWAGLYNEQFF
TRBV2	.	many	TRBJ1-4	TGTGCCAGCAGTGTGACTGCAACTAATGAAAAACTGTTTTTT	CASSVTATNEKLFF
TRBV5-8	.	many	TRBJ2-3	TGTGCCAGCAGATGGAGCGGTGGTAGCACAGATACGCAGTATTTT	CASRWSGGSTDTQYF
TRBV3-1	.	many	TRBJ2-3	TGTGCCAGCAGCCCGGGACGGGGCACAGATACGCAGTATTTT	CASSPGRGTDTQYF
TRBV5-1	.	many	TRBJ1-5	TGCGCCAGCATAGGGGGGTTCAATCAGCCCCAGCATTTT	CASIGGFNQPQHF
TRBV5-8	TRBD1	many	TRBJ1-1	TGTGCCAGCAGCTTGAGCAGGGGGTGGAACACTGAAGCTTTCTTT	CASSLSRGWNTEAFF
TRBV7-8	.	many	TRBJ2-1	TGTGCCAGCAGCTTAAGCGGGACAGTGAGCTCCTACAATGAGCAGTTCTTC	CASSLSGTVSSYNEQFF
TRBV28	.	many	TRBJ1-1	TGTGCCAGCAGTTTATCCCTGGGGCACACTGAAGCTTTCTTT	CASSLSLGHTEAFF
TRBV27	TRBD2	.	TRBJ2-1	TGTGCCAGCAGAGAGGGACTAGCGGGGAGCTCCTACAATGAGCAGTTCTTC	CASREGLAGSSYNEQFF
TRBV10-3	TRBD1	.	TRBJ2-6	TGTGCCATCAGCGGAGTGGGGACAGGCCTCATCTCTGAGGCCAACGTCCTGACTTTC	CAISGVGTGLISEANVLTF